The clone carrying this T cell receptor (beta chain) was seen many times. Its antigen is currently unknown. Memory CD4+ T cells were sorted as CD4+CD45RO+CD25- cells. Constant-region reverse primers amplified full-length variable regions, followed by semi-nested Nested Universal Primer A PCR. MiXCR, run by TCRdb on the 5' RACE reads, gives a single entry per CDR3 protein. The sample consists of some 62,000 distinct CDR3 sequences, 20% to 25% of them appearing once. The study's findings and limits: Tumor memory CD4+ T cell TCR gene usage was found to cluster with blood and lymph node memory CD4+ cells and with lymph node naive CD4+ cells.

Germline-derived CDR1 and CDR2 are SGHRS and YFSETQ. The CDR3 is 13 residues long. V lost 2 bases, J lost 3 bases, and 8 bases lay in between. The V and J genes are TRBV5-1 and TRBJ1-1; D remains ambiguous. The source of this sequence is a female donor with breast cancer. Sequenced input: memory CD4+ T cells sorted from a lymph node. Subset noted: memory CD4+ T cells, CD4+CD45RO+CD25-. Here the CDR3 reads CASSFDGDTEAFF. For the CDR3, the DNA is TGCGCCAGCAGCTTCGATGGGGACACTGAAGCTTTCTTT.